These 25 T cell receptor beta chains were all obtained from the same sample, sequenced in a study of human T cells and chemical hapten exposure. TCRdb recomputed calls from the RACE reads with MiXCR, one row per CDR3 protein. The sample lists approximately 350,000 distinct CDR3 sequences, roughly 6.9% occurring once. Time point denoted: patch test 1, 2 weeks after DPC sensitization. Treatment here: therapeutic diphenylcyclopropenone sensitization with weekly scalp DPC. The specimen comprised whole blood, sampled in connection with sensitization to the hapten diphenylcyclopropenone (DPC). These receptors came from a woman under 30 with alopecia areata. Some clones in this sample may be carry-over from other donors' samples.

Of note for this clonotype: This clone may be a read error of a much larger clone one base away. The chain has TRBV7-2 and TRBJ2-3; maybe TRBD2 (6 bases). Germline V gene lookup returns CDR1 SGHTA and CDR2 FQGNSA. The ends were cut back, 5 bases at V and 5 bases at J, with 17 bases in the middle. The CDR3 is 15 residues long. CDR3 DNA sequence: TGTGCCAGCAGCCCGTCAGCGGGTTACAAAGATACGCAGTATTTT. Its protein product is CASSPSAGYKDTQYF.

This clonotype has a handful of counts. The chain is built from TRBV4-2 and TRBJ2-7; 11 bases are shared with TRBD1. CDR1 is LGHNA and CDR2 is YNFKEQ in the germline V gene. The CDR3 extends over 17 amino acids. V shed 0 bases, J shed 3 bases, and the junction held 7 bases outside the gene matches. CDR3 region: CASSQEGTGTGGYEQYF. In DNA form, the CDR3 reads TGTGCCAGCAGCCAAGAGGGAACCGGGACAGGGGGCTACGAGCAGTACTTC.

A few counts support this clonotype. V and J are TRBV2 and TRBJ1-1; D not resolved. Germline V gene lookup returns CDR1 SNHLY and CDR2 FYNNEI. CDR3 length equals 12 residues. V was clipped by 3 bases and J by 0 bases, with 2 bases between them. This chain's CDR3 is CASSELNTEAFF. DNA for the CDR3: TGTGCCAGCAGTGAGCTGAACACTGAAGCTTTCTTT.

The sample holds many counts of this clonotype. The CDR3 DNA reads as TGTGCCAGCAGCCAGGCCAGGGGCTCAAGCACAGATACGCAGTATTTT. It codes for CASSQARGSSTDTQYF. The chain links TRBV3-1 to TRBJ2-3; a possible D gene is TRBD1 (6 bases). The CDR3 consists of 16 residues. V was shortened by 3 bases and J by 0 bases, with 13 bases between the two germline ends. Germline CDR1 reads LGHDT; CDR2 reads YNNKEL (reference sequence).

The table lists this clonotype with a few counts. The chain joins TRBV10-3 to TRBJ1-1; 7 nucleotides agree with TRBD1. Germline V lookup: CDR1 ENHRY, CDR2 SYGVKD. The CDR3 length is 14 residues. Trimming at V came to 5 bases and at J to 3 bases, leaving 6 bases not matched to a gene. CDR3 coding DNA: TGTGCCATCAGTTCAACAGGGGCGGACACTGAAGCTTTCTTT. Amino acid sequence: CAISSTGADTEAFF.

This clonotype was found many times. This chain links TRBV6-2 or TRBV6-3 with TRBJ2-3; TRBD2 matches at 13 bases. With 8 bases clipped from V and 2 bases from J, the junction kept 7 bases outside the gene matches. This CDR3 region has 16 residues. CDR1 is MNHEY, CDR2 SVGEGT, per germline. The CDR3 protein is CASGLAGALITDTQYF. CDR3 coding DNA: TGTGCCAGCGGACTAGCGGGGGCCTTAATCACAGATACGCAGTATTTT.

This clonotype was observed at least ten times. V usage is TRBV29-1 and J usage is TRBJ1-1, with D uncertain. V was clipped by 4 bases and J by 1 base, with 7 bases between them. The CDR3 loop spans 12 amino acids. Germline V CDR1 and CDR2: SQVTM, ANQGSEA. CDR3 loop: CSVARQNTEAFF. The CDR3 DNA reads TGCAGCGTTGCCCGCCAGAACACTGAAGCTTTCTTT. Combining the CDR3 with reference TRBV29-1 and TRBJ1-1 gives the whole variable domain SAVISQKPSRDICQRGTSLTIQCQVDSQVTMMFWYRQQPGQSLTLIATANQGSEATYESGFVIDKFPISRPNLTFSTLTVSNMSPEDSSIYLCSVARQNTEAFFGQGTRLTVV.

This clonotype came up a few times. V and J are TRBV29-1 and TRBJ2-3; TRBD1 matches 7 bases. J was trimmed by 8 bases and V by 6 bases; bases with no gene match: 2. Germline values: CDR1 SQVTM, CDR2 ANQGSEA. The CDR3 runs to 10 residues. The CDR3 here is CSVHRGTQYF. CDR3 DNA sequence: TGCAGCGTCCACAGGGGTACGCAGTATTTT.

The J gene is TRBJ2-3, the V gene TRBV6-2 or TRBV6-3, with 9 bases lining up with TRBD2. The CDR3 runs to 15 residues. V shed 6 bases, J shed 1 base, and the junction held 5 bases outside the gene matches. In germline, CDR1 is MNHEY, CDR2 SVGEGT. CDR3 residues: CASRSIAGGTDTQYF. The CDR3 DNA reads TGTGCCAGCAGATCGATAGCGGGGGGCACAGATACGCAGTATTTT.

The chain employs TRBV4-1 and TRBJ1-4, with D possibly being TRBD1 (5 bases). Trimming pared 0 bases from V and 8 bases from J, leaving 19 bases between. CDR3 size: 17 residues. Germline V gives CDR1 MGHRA, CDR2 YSYEKL. DNA for the CDR3: TGCGCCAGCAGCCAAGAGTGGCAGGGAATAAAGAAAGAAAAACTGTTTTTT. This translates into CASSQEWQGIKKEKLFF.

This clonotype was recorded at least ten times. The CDR3 DNA sequence: TGTGCCAGCAGCTTAGGGCTGGCTGCGTCAGATACGCAGTATTTT. This translates into CASSLGLAASDTQYF. This sequence joins TRBV7-2 and TRBJ2-3; D unresolved. This CDR3 is 15 amino acids long. V lost 1 base and J 4 bases, leaving 12 bases between the germline ends. Germline CDR1 reads SGHTA; CDR2 reads FQGNSA.

The rearrangement uses TRBV16 and TRBJ1-1; maybe TRBD1 (5 bases). This CDR3 contains 15 residues. The germline V gene encodes CDR1 KGHSY and CDR2 FQNENV. Trimming removed 0 bases at V and 1 base at J, with 9 bases between. The CDR3 region has the DNA TGTGCCAGCAGCCAATCCAGGGCAACGAACACTGAAGCTTTCTTT. Encoded protein: CASSQSRATNTEAFF.

This clonotype was detected only a few times. An end of the junction differs from the germline gene, which may be a read error. The genes are TRBV6-2 or TRBV6-3 and TRBJ1-5; D is uncertain. The CDR3 contains 12 residues. Per the germline V gene, CDR1 is MNHEY and CDR2 is SVGEGT. The chain's CDR3 is CATSWGNQPQHF. CDR3 sequence (DNA): TGTGCCACCAGTTGGGGCAATCAGCCCCAGCATTTT.

The chain combines TRBV11-2 with TRBJ1-3; D uncertain. CDR1 and CDR2 from the germline V gene are SGHAT and FQNNGV. The V gene lost 0 bases and the J gene lost 2 bases, with 8 bases spanning the gap. There are 15 residues in the CDR3. This chain's CDR3 is CASSLEGLTGNTIYF. The CDR3, as DNA: TGTGCCAGCAGCTTAGAGGGGTTAACTGGAAACACCATATATTTT. Full variable domain (missing parts from reference TRBV11-2 and TRBJ1-3): EAGVAQSPRYKIIEKRQSVAFWCNPISGHATLYWYQQILGQGPKLLIQFQNNGVVDDSQLPKDRFSAERLKGVDSTLKIQPAKLEDSAVYLCASSLEGLTGNTIYFGEGSWLTVV.

This clonotype occurred many times. The chain has TRBV29-1 and TRBJ2-5, with 8 bases identical to TRBD2. V lost 2 bases to trimming and J lost 4 bases; unmatched junction nucleotides: 9. CDR3 length: 15 residues. CDR1 is SQVTM, CDR2 ANQGSEA, per germline. CDR3 amino acids: CSVESGLVSTETQYF. The DNA of the CDR3 is TGCAGCGTTGAATCGGGACTAGTATCAACAGAGACCCAGTACTTC.

The rearrangement links TRBV4-3 to TRBJ1-2; the D gene is possibly TRBD1 (5 bases). This CDR3 region has 14 residues. Germline assignment: CDR1 LGHNA and CDR2 YSLEER. With 4 bases removed from V and 5 bases from J, the gap between germline ends came to 14 bases. This CDR3 reads CASSRRQSQYGYTF. CDR3 nucleotide sequence: TGCGCCAGCAGCCGACGACAGAGCCAATATGGCTACACCTTC.

In its sample, this clonotype was seen a few times. This CDR3 reads CASSLLRQPGEKLFF. DNA for the CDR3: TGTGCCAGCAGTCTACTCAGACAGCCGGGCGAAAAACTGTTTTTT. This rearrangement joins TRBV7-9 to TRBJ1-4; D might be TRBD1 (5 bases). Germline V gene lookup returns CDR1 SEHNR and CDR2 FQNEAQ (reference sequence). The CDR3 loop spans 15 amino acids. The germline V and J ends were trimmed by 6 bases and 8 bases, with 19 bases remaining between them.

This clonotype was picked up a small number of times. The chain joins TRBV6-5 to TRBJ2-3; D gene uncertain. The CDR3 has 15 residues. The V and J ends lost 5 bases and 0 bases respectively, with 12 bases between them. Looked up from germline, CDR1 is MNHEY and CDR2 is SVGAGI. The CDR3 region has the DNA TGTGCCAGCAGTCCAGGCGTTCTTAGCACAGATACGCAGTATTTT. Protein: CASSPGVLSTDTQYF.

The table lists this clonotype with a few counts. The chain recombines TRBV6-1 with TRBJ1-5, with a tentative D call TRBD1 (5 bases). The CDR3 extends over 14 amino acids. Germline CDR1 and CDR2: MNHNS and SASEGT. The germline V and J ends were trimmed by 1 base and 7 bases, with 11 bases remaining between them. The CDR3 coding sequence is TGTGCCAGCAGTGAAGTTTCAGGGAAACAGCCCCAGCATTTT. Encoded protein: CASSEVSGKQPQHF.

The table lists this clonotype with many counts. V usage is TRBV3-1 and J usage is TRBJ1-3, with D hard to call. CDR3 length: 13 residues. The germline CDR1 and CDR2 sequences are LGHDT and YNNKEL (reference sequence). The V and J ends lost 0 bases and 4 bases respectively, with 4 bases between them. The DNA of the CDR3 is TGTGCCAGCAGCCAAGAAGCCGGAAACACCATATATTTT. Amino acid sequence: CASSQEAGNTIYF.

The chain uses TRBV4-3 and TRBJ2-7; D may be TRBD2 (6 bases). V lost 4 bases and J lost 2, with 15 bases in between. From germline, CDR1 is LGHNA and CDR2 YSLEER. The CDR3 sequence is 15 residues long. CDR3 sequence reads: CASSPKVPGAYEQYF. The DNA of the CDR3 is TGCGCCAGCAGCCCAAAGGTGCCGGGGGCCTACGAGCAGTACTTC.

The chain couples TRBV2 to TRBJ1-1; a weak D match, TRBD1 (6 bases). The CDR3 is 12 amino acids. The V gene lost 7 bases and the J gene lost 8 bases, with 14 bases spanning the gap. Germline V gene lookup returns CDR1 SNHLY and CDR2 FYNNEI. DNA of the CDR3: TGTGCCAGCACCACCTCCGGGACAGAAGCTTTCTTT. Translated, it gives CASTTSGTEAFF.

In its sample, this clonotype was seen many times. This chain joins TRBV7-9 and TRBJ2-3; possible D gene TRBD1, 6 bases. Germline assignment: CDR1 SEHNR and CDR2 FQNEAQ (reference sequence). The CDR3 runs 15 residues. V was cut by 5 bases and J by 2 bases, with 14 bases left in between. The CDR3 nucleotides read TGTGCCAGCAGCCCAGGGGCCTTGGACACAGATACGCAGTATTTT. It is translated as CASSPGALDTDTQYF.

This clonotype came up many times. The chain joins TRBV6-5 to TRBJ1-3; the match to TRBD1 covers 9 bases. There are 14 residues in the CDR3. The junction had 1 base not matched to a gene; V was cut back by 0 bases and J by 7 bases. CDR1 is MNHEY and CDR2 is SVGAGI in the germline V gene. CDR3 loop: CASSYSGQGNTIYF. CDR3 DNA sequence: TGTGCCAGCAGTTACTCTGGACAGGGGAACACCATATATTTT.

This clonotype was observed at least ten times. The rearrangement links TRBV11-3 to TRBJ2-3, with a weak D call TRBD2 (7 bases). V shed 5 bases and J shed 2 bases, with 17 bases lying between them. CDR3 length: 16 residues. Germline V lookup: CDR1 SGHNT, CDR2 YENEEA. This CDR3 is CASSPNAGDNTDTQYF. CDR3 DNA sequence: TGTGCCAGCAGCCCTAATGCGGGGGACAACACAGATACGCAGTATTTT.